These 5 T cell receptor beta chains originate from one sample sequenced in a study of shared clonotypes between healthy human individuals. The naive CD8 subset, CD45RO-negative cells positively selected for CCR7, excluded terminally differentiated effector memory CD45RA+ cells. Using immunoSEQ multiplex PCR, the repertoire was profiled, and TCRdb retains in-frame clones only, with some absent. Of about 870,000 clones listed, 90% to 95% are singletons. What was sequenced was naive CD8+ T cells sorted from blood. These receptors were taken from a man aged 25-45 years in good health.

CDR3 region: CSAYTYTEAFF. In DNA, the CDR3 is TGCAGTGCTTATACGTACACTGAAGCTTTCTTT. The gene calls are TRBV20-1 and TRBJ1-1; D gene ambiguous. V was clipped by 5 bases and J by 3 bases, with 7 bases between them. Germline CDR1 reads DFQATT; CDR2 reads SNEGSKA (reference sequence). The CDR3 length is 11 residues.

The chain recombines TRBV5-6 with TRBJ2-7; D possibly corresponds to TRBD2 (6 bases). The CDR3 has 15 amino acids. Trimming took off 0 bases at V and 5 bases at J, with 15 bases between the two ends. Germline assignment: CDR1 SGHDT and CDR2 YYEEEE. The CDR3 coding sequence is TGTGCCAGCAGCTTGGCCGGGGGAGGTACCCACGAGCAGTACTTC. It is translated as CASSLAGGGTHEQYF. The full variable domain, with the rest looked up from reference TRBV5-6 and TRBJ2-7, is DAGVTQSPTHLIKTRGQQVTLRCSPKSGHDTVSWYQQALGQGPQFIFQYYEEEERQRGNFPDRFSGHQFPNYSSELNVNALLLGDSALYLCASSLAGGGTHEQYFGPGTRLTVT.

V usage is TRBV6-1 and J usage is TRBJ2-7; 8 bases are shared with TRBD2. Germline lookup yields CDR1 MNHNS and CDR2 SASEGT. The CDR3 consists of 13 residues. Trimming took 5 bases from V and 9 from J; bases not matched to a gene: 9. As DNA, the CDR3 is TGTGCCAGCAGTCCCGGACTAGCTGGTGCGCAGTACTTC. This translates into CASSPGLAGAQYF.

V is TRBV2 and J is TRBJ2-1, with no clear D. V was clipped by 6 bases and J by 8 bases, with 11 bases between them. Per the germline V gene, CDR1 is SNHLY and CDR2 is FYNNEI. The CDR3 covers 12 residues. The CDR3 loop reads CASRGSVDEQFF. The CDR3 region has the DNA TGTGCCAGCAGGGGCAGCGTCGATGAGCAGTTCTTC.

The chain couples TRBV5-5 to TRBJ2-7; the D gene could be TRBD1 or TRBD2 (5 bases each). Trimming left V 0 bases short and J 7 bases short, with 17 bases between. Looked up from germline, CDR1 is SGHKS and CDR2 is YYEKEE (reference sequence). The CDR3 totals 15 residues. The CDR3 protein is CASSLGGEPLWEQYF. In DNA form, the CDR3 reads TGTGCCAGCAGCTTGGGAGGGGAACCCCTTTGGGAGCAGTACTTC. Using reference TRBV5-5 and TRBJ2-7 for the parts outside the CDR3, the full variable domain is DAGVTQSPTHLIKTRGQQVTLRCSPISGHKSVSWYQQVLGQGPQFIFQYYEKEERGRGNFPDRFSARQFPNYSSELNVNALLLGDSALYLCASSLGGEPLWEQYFGPGTRLTVT.